This is a list of T cell receptor beta chains from one sample in a study of blood T cells in healthy people across ages. TCRdb itself ran the 5' RACE reads through MiXCR, one entry per CDR3 protein. The sample holds 850,000 to 1,300,000 distinct CDR3 sequences, 45% seen once. The sequenced sample consisted of blood. These receptors were obtained from a woman in her sixties or seventies in good health. The CDR3 runs from the conserved cysteine through the conserved F or W. The D gene is left open where the match is weak. The size entry is marked missing in some rows and otherwise reads once, few, many or a size class.

d_gene: TRBD2
v_gene: TRBV7-9
j_gene: TRBJ2-7
abundance: few
CDR3aa: CASSSGGLAGGEQYF
CDR3nt: TGTGCCAGCAGCTCCGGGGGACTAGCGGGAGGCGAGCAGTACTTC

d_gene: TRBD2
v_gene: TRBV20-1
j_gene: TRBJ2-5
abundance: few
CDR3aa: CSAPRTSGSEEQYF
CDR3nt: TGCAGTGCTCCACGGACTAGCGGGAGTGAAGAGCAGTACTTC

d_gene: TRBD1
v_gene: TRBV10-3
j_gene: TRBJ2-2
abundance: NA
CDR3aa: CAINGAGQGGSTGELFF
CDR3nt: TGTGCCATCAACGGCGCCGGACAGGGGGGTTCGACCGGGGAGCTGTTTTTT

d_gene: TRBD2
v_gene: TRBV5-6
j_gene: TRBJ2-1
abundance: few
CDR3aa: CASSYLAGGPGNEQFF
CDR3nt: TGTGCCAGCAGCTATCTAGCGGGAGGGCCGGGAAATGAGCAGTTCTTC

d_gene: TRBD2
v_gene: TRBV6-2/TRBV6-3
j_gene: TRBJ2-3
abundance: NA
CDR3aa: CASSHVSGRVTRTDTQYF
CDR3nt: TGTGCCAGCAGCCACGTTAGCGGGAGAGTTACTCGCACAGATACGCAGTATTTT

d_gene: NA
v_gene: TRBV5-1
j_gene: TRBJ2-6
abundance: NA
CDR3aa: CASSLVGRTSSGANVLTF
CDR3nt: TGCGCCAGCAGCTTGGTCGGCAGGACCAGCTCTGGGGCCAACGTCCTGACTTTC

d_gene: NA
v_gene: TRBV15
j_gene: TRBJ2-1
abundance: few
CDR3aa: CATSREGLDEQFF
CDR3nt: TGTGCCACCAGCAGGGAGGGCCTCGATGAGCAGTTCTTC

d_gene: TRBD1
v_gene: TRBV6-6
j_gene: TRBJ2-7
abundance: few
CDR3aa: CASSSTGGLSEQYF
CDR3nt: TGTGCCAGCAGCTCGACAGGGGGCCTGTCCGAGCAGTACTTC

d_gene: TRBD1
v_gene: TRBV2
j_gene: TRBJ1-2
abundance: NA
CDR3aa: CASSPGQGFHGYTF
CDR3nt: TGTGCCAGCAGTCCGGGACAGGGGTTTCATGGCTACACCTTC

d_gene: NA
v_gene: TRBV2
j_gene: TRBJ2-5
abundance: NA
CDR3aa: CASGGGGTETQYF
CDR3nt: TGTGCCAGCGGAGGGGGCGGAACAGAGACCCAGTACTTC

d_gene: NA
v_gene: TRBV29-1
j_gene: TRBJ2-1
abundance: NA
CDR3aa: CSVEKAGGRLGEQFF
CDR3nt: TGCAGCGTTGAAAAGGCAGGGGGGCGGTTGGGTGAGCAGTTCTTC

d_gene: TRBD2
v_gene: TRBV10-2
j_gene: TRBJ2-1
abundance: few
CDR3aa: CASSEFSGTSSLMGQFF
CDR3nt: TGCGCCAGCAGTGAGTTCAGTGGGACTAGCAGCCTTATGGGGCAGTTCTTC

d_gene: TRBD2
v_gene: TRBV12-3/TRBV12-4
j_gene: TRBJ2-1
abundance: NA
CDR3aa: CASSFPTSGNVDEQFF
CDR3nt: TGTGCCAGCAGTTTCCCGACTAGCGGGAATGTCGATGAGCAGTTCTTC

d_gene: NA
v_gene: TRBV11-2
j_gene: TRBJ2-7
abundance: NA
CDR3aa: CASSRTGGRGDEQYF
CDR3nt: TGTGCCAGCAGCCGGACCGGGGGCAGGGGCGACGAGCAGTACTTC

d_gene: TRBD2
v_gene: TRBV24-1
j_gene: TRBJ2-1
abundance: NA
CDR3aa: CATSGPGTSGVYEQFF
CDR3nt: TGTGCCACCAGTGGACCCGGGACTAGCGGGGTCTATGAGCAGTTCTTC

d_gene: NA
v_gene: TRBV3-1
j_gene: TRBJ2-5
abundance: NA
CDR3aa: CVSSQEWETQYF
CDR3nt: TGTGTCAGCAGCCAAGAATGGGAGACCCAGTACTTC

d_gene: TRBD1
v_gene: TRBV11-2
j_gene: TRBJ2-5
abundance: NA
CDR3aa: CAGSPRTGSYQETQYF
CDR3nt: TGTGCCGGCAGCCCCAGGACAGGGTCCTACCAAGAGACCCAGTACTTC

d_gene: NA
v_gene: TRBV6-2/TRBV6-3
j_gene: TRBJ2-5
abundance: many
CDR3aa: CASTYTGYAVTQYF
CDR3nt: TGTGCCAGCACCTACACCGGTTACGCGGTGACCCAGTACTTC

d_gene: NA
v_gene: TRBV6-6
j_gene: TRBJ2-7
abundance: NA
CDR3aa: CASRPGDIAGEQYF
CDR3nt: TGTGCCAGCAGGCCCGGAGATATCGCGGGCGAGCAGTACTTC

d_gene: NA
v_gene: TRBV5-6
j_gene: TRBJ2-5
abundance: NA
CDR3aa: CASRFTGQLNEQYF
CDR3nt: TGTGCCAGCAGGTTCACGGGGCAGCTCAATGAGCAGTACTTC

d_gene: NA
v_gene: TRBV24-1
j_gene: TRBJ2-1
abundance: few
CDR3aa: CATSDAQGKQFF
CDR3nt: TGTGCCACCAGTGATGCTCAGGGGAAGCAGTTCTTC

d_gene: NA
v_gene: TRBV23-1
j_gene: TRBJ2-7
abundance: NA
CDR3aa: CASTSQEPSYEQYF
CDR3nt: TGCGCCAGCACCTCTCAGGAGCCGTCCTACGAGCAGTACTTC

d_gene: TRBD1
v_gene: TRBV12-5
j_gene: TRBJ1-5
abundance: NA
CDR3aa: CASGLPYRGGSNQPQHF
CDR3nt: TGTGCTAGTGGTTTGCCCTACAGGGGGGGTAGCAATCAGCCCCAGCATTTT

d_gene: NA
v_gene: TRBV6-2/TRBV6-3
j_gene: TRBJ2-7
abundance: NA
CDR3aa: CASSTPGGILPDEQYF
CDR3nt: TGTGCCAGCAGTACCCCTGGCGGGATTCTACCCGACGAGCAGTACTTC

d_gene: NA
v_gene: TRBV6-2/TRBV6-3
j_gene: TRBJ2-4
abundance: NA
CDR3aa: CASSSPRTVGIAKNIQYF
CDR3nt: TGTGCCAGCAGTTCTCCACGGACAGTTGGGATAGCCAAAAACATTCAGTACTTC

d_gene: NA
v_gene: TRBV20-1
j_gene: TRBJ2-7
abundance: many
CDR3aa: CSASLVSYEQYF
CDR3nt: TGCAGTGCCTCACTAGTTTCCTACGAGCAGTACTTC

d_gene: TRBD2
v_gene: TRBV20-1
j_gene: TRBJ2-5
abundance: NA
CDR3aa: CSARVLSGKTQYF
CDR3nt: TGCAGTGCTAGAGTTCTCAGCGGGAAGACCCAGTACTTC

d_gene: NA
v_gene: TRBV20-1
j_gene: TRBJ2-5
abundance: few
CDR3aa: CSARGPRASQETQYF
CDR3nt: TGCAGTGCTAGAGGCCCGCGGGCTAGCCAAGAGACCCAGTACTTC

d_gene: NA
v_gene: TRBV5-1
j_gene: TRBJ2-3
abundance: few
CDR3aa: CASSLTGRSTDTQYF
CDR3nt: TGCGCCAGCAGCTTAACGGGACGTAGCACAGATACGCAGTATTTT

d_gene: TRBD2
v_gene: TRBV3-1
j_gene: TRBJ2-1
abundance: few
CDR3aa: CASSQVSGRDNEQFF
CDR3nt: TGTGCCAGCAGCCAAGTGAGCGGGAGGGACAATGAGCAGTTCTTC

d_gene: TRBD1
v_gene: TRBV5-1
j_gene: TRBJ2-3
abundance: many
CDR3aa: CASSIGTGTSTDTQYF
CDR3nt: TGCGCCAGCAGCATCGGGACAGGGACTAGCACAGATACGCAGTATTTT

d_gene: NA
v_gene: TRBV5-1
j_gene: TRBJ2-1
abundance: NA
CDR3aa: CASRAIGSEYNEQFF
CDR3nt: TGCGCCAGCCGAGCAATCGGGTCGGAATACAATGAGCAGTTCTTC

d_gene: TRBD2
v_gene: TRBV29-1
j_gene: TRBJ2-2
abundance: NA
CDR3aa: CSVRLAGGQNTGELFF
CDR3nt: TGCAGCGTGCGACTAGCGGGGGGTCAAAACACCGGGGAGCTGTTTTTT

d_gene: NA
v_gene: TRBV29-1
j_gene: TRBJ2-5
abundance: NA
CDR3aa: CSVEATLKETQYF
CDR3nt: TGCAGCGTTGAAGCGACTCTTAAAGAGACCCAGTACTTC

d_gene: TRBD2
v_gene: TRBV7-6
j_gene: TRBJ2-1
abundance: few
CDR3aa: CASSASSGSSYNEQFF
CDR3nt: TGTGCCAGCAGCGCTTCTAGCGGAAGCTCCTACAATGAGCAGTTCTTC

d_gene: NA
v_gene: TRBV7-2
j_gene: TRBJ2-7
abundance: few
CDR3aa: CASSFGRRQSSYEQYF
CDR3nt: TGTGCCAGCAGTTTTGGCCGAAGGCAGAGCTCCTACGAGCAGTACTTC

d_gene: NA
v_gene: TRBV4-1
j_gene: TRBJ2-7
abundance: NA
CDR3aa: CASSPAGDPYYEQYF
CDR3nt: TGCGCCAGCAGCCCCGCCGGGGACCCCTATTACGAGCAGTACTTC

d_gene: NA
v_gene: TRBV20-1
j_gene: TRBJ2-2
abundance: NA
CDR3aa: CSARGTGRSTGELFF
CDR3nt: TGCAGTGCTAGGGGGACGGGCCGAAGCACCGGGGAGCTGTTTTTT

d_gene: TRBD2
v_gene: TRBV27
j_gene: TRBJ2-1
abundance: once
CDR3aa: CASTSGTEYNEQFF
CDR3nt: TGTGCCAGCACTAGCGGGACAGAGTACAATGAGCAGTTCTTC

d_gene: TRBD1
v_gene: TRBV25-1
j_gene: TRBJ1-5
abundance: many
CDR3aa: CASSVTGGNQPQHF
CDR3nt: TGTGCCAGCAGTGTTACAGGGGGCAATCAGCCCCAGCATTTT

d_gene: TRBD1
v_gene: TRBV18
j_gene: TRBJ2-7
abundance: NA
CDR3aa: CASSPPGQRLAYEQYF
CDR3nt: TGTGCCAGCTCACCACCGGGACAGAGACTCGCCTACGAGCAGTACTTC

d_gene: NA
v_gene: TRBV20-1
j_gene: TRBJ2-7
abundance: few
CDR3aa: CSAISPDGRNEQYF
CDR3nt: TGCAGTGCTATCTCCCCGGACGGGAGAAACGAGCAGTACTTC

d_gene: TRBD1
v_gene: TRBV25-1
j_gene: TRBJ1-2
abundance: few
CDR3aa: CASSDQGARGYGYTF
CDR3nt: TGTGCCAGCAGTGATCAGGGGGCGCGGGGCTATGGCTACACCTTC

d_gene: NA
v_gene: TRBV7-3
j_gene: TRBJ2-7
abundance: few
CDR3aa: CASSLVPAGSYEQYF
CDR3nt: TGTGCCAGCAGCTTAGTCCCAGCGGGCTCCTACGAGCAGTACTTC

d_gene: TRBD2
v_gene: TRBV27
j_gene: TRBJ2-7
abundance: many
CDR3aa: CASSLSRGGSEQYF
CDR3nt: TGTGCCAGCAGTTTATCACGCGGGGGTTCCGAGCAGTACTTC

d_gene: NA
v_gene: TRBV13
j_gene: TRBJ2-6
abundance: NA
CDR3aa: CASSLERLSGANVLTF
CDR3nt: TGTGCCAGCAGCTTAGAGCGGCTCTCTGGGGCCAACGTCCTGACTTTC

d_gene: NA
v_gene: TRBV20-1
j_gene: TRBJ2-7
abundance: NA
CDR3aa: CSARDPGKYEQYF
CDR3nt: TGCAGTGCTAGAGACCCAGGAAAATACGAGCAGTACTTC